The entry that follows covers one T cell receptor (beta chain) sequence. Antigen unknown. The entry originates in a study of T cell responses to AZD1222 COVID-19 vaccine. Study results and caveats: Nearly half of the spike-specific TCRs reportedly recognize variant regions that carry no mutations. CD4 TCRs linked to vaccination spanned spike, dominating at 160-218 and 743-854.

The assay was immunoSEQ multiplex PCR, and TCRdb's table has in-frame clones only and misses some. The sample includes fewer than 200,000 clones, about 90% seen only once; the top ten take 3.5% to 4.5%. This CDR3 comprises 14 residues. Germline values: CDR1 SGDLS, CDR2 YYNGEE. Trimming took 4 bases from V and 0 from J, leaving 9 bases between them. The chain recombines TRBV9 with TRBJ2-3; no clear D gene. The sample in question was peripheral blood, obtained 28 days after the second dose of the MenACWY control vaccine. The clonotype originates from an adult who received the MenACWY meningococcal vaccine as a control. The CDR3 sequence: CASSPPVSTDTQYF. CDR3 coding DNA: TGTGCCAGCAGCCCTCCGGTAAGCACAGATACGCAGTATTTT.